These T cell receptor beta chains were read from a single sample in a study of T cell responses to AZD1222 COVID-19 vaccine. TCRdb's copy holds only in-frame clones and misses some; the assay was immunoSEQ multiplex PCR. The sample lists about 110,000 clones; around 91% were seen once. The sample in question was peripheral blood, obtained on day 0 of AZD1222 vaccination. The source of these receptors is an adult in good health. CDR3s leave out the opening cysteine and the closing phenylalanine or tryptophan. A D gene is named only where the DNA matches it firmly. Part of the rows lack a size; the others show once, few, many or a class for expanded clones.

CDR3	size	D	J	V
ASSLQPGLAGGARAKEQF	.	TRBD2	TRBJ2-1	TRBV6-2/TRBV6-3
ASSAPAAGGTEKLF	.	TRBD1	TRBJ1-4	TRBV11-2
ASSQKNLAGGPIEQY	.	TRBD2	TRBJ2-7	TRBV4-3
ASSLFHRGPDTQY	.	TRBD1	TRBJ2-3	TRBV5-1
ASSLPGYRTGYT	.	.	TRBJ1-2	TRBV7-2
ASRTGQTGEAF	.	TRBD1	TRBJ1-1	TRBV19
ASSSVRDTGPPSYEQY	.	.	TRBJ2-7	TRBV7-9
ASSVTDRNSPLH	.	.	TRBJ1-6	TRBV2
ASTTNTGSGSPLH	.	.	TRBJ1-6	TRBV7-2
ASSKDPELVEKLF	.	.	TRBJ1-4	TRBV6-5
ASSLAGGTGMDEQF	.	.	TRBJ2-1	TRBV19
ASSVDDYSNQPQH	.	.	TRBJ1-5	TRBV9
ASSPGTGAAEAF	.	TRBD1	TRBJ1-1	TRBV6-2/TRBV6-3
ASSKVKETQY	.	.	TRBJ2-5	TRBV19
ASKKGRQGERDTEAF	.	TRBD1	TRBJ1-1	TRBV19
ASSLDGQVDYEQY	few	TRBD1	TRBJ2-7	TRBV5-8
ASRPAGISTDTQY	.	TRBD2	TRBJ2-3	TRBV6-5